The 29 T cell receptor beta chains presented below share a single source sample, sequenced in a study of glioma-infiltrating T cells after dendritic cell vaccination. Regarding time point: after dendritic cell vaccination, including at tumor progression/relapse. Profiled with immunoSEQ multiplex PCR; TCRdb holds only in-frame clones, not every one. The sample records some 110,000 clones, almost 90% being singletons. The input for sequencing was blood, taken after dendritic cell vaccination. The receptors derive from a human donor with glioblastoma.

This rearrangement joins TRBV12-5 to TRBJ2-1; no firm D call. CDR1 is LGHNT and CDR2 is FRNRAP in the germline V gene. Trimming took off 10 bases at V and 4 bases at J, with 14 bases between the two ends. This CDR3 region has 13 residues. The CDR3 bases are TGTGCTACAGCTGGCTCTAGTTACAATGAGCAGTTCTTC. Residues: CATAGSSYNEQFF.

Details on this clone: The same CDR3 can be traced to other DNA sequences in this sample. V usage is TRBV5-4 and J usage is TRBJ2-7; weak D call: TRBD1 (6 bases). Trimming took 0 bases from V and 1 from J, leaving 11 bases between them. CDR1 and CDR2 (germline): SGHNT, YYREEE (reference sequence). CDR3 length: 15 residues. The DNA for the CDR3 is TGTGCCAGCAGCTTGGGACAGGCCTCTTCCTACGAGCAGTACTTC. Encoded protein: CASSLGQASSYEQYF.

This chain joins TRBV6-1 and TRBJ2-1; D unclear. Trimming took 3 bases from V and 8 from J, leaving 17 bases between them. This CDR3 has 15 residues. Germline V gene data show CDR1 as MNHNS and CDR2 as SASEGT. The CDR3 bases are TGTGCCAGCAGTGAGCCCGCCGGTTTTATCGATGAGCAGTTCTTC. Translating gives CASSEPAGFIDEQFF.

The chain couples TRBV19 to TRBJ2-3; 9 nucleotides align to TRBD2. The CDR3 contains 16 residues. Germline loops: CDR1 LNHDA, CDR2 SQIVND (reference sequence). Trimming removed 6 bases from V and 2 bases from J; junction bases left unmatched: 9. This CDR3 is CASSKGAGGFTDTQYF. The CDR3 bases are TGTGCCAGTAGCAAAGGGGCGGGGGGGTTCACAGATACGCAGTATTTT.

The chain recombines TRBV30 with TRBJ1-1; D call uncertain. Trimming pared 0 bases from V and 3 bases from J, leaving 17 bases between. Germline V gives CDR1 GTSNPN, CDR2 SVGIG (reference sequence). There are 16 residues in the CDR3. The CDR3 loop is CAWSVSTPGVDTEAFF. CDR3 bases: TGTGCCTGGAGTGTAAGTACCCCCGGTGTGGACACTGAAGCTTTCTTT.

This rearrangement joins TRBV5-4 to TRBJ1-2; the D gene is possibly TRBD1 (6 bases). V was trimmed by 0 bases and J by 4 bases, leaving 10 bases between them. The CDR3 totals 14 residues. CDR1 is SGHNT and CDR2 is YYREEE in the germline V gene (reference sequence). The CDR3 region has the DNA TGTGCCAGCAGCTTGGCAGGGGTTCCCTATGGCTACACCTTC. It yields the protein CASSLAGVPYGYTF.

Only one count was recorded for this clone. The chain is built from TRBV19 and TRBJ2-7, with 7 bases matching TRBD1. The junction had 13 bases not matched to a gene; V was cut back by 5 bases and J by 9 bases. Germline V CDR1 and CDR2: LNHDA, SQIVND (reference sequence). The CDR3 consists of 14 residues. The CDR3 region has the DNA TGTGCCAGTAGTCTGGGGAGACAGGGCGAAGTGCAGTACTTC. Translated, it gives CASSLGRQGEVQYF.

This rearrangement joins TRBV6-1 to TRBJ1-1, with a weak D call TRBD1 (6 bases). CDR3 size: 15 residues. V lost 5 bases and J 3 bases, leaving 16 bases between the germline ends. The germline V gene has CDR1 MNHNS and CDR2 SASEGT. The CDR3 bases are TGTGCCAGCAGTCCGACGACAGGACTGGACACTGAAGCTTTCTTT. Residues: CASSPTTGLDTEAFF.

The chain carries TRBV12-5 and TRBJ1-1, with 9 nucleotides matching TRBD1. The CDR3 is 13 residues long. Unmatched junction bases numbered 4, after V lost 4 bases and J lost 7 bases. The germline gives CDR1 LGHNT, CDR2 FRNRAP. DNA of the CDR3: TGTGCTAGTGGTTACCGGGACAGGGATGAAGCTTTCTTT. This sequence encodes CASGYRDRDEAFF.

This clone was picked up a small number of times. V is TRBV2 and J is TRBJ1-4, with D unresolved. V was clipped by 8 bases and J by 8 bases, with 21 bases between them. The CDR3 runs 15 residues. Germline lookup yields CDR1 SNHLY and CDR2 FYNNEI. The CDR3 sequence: CASHLWGGGEEKLFF. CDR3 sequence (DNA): TGTGCCAGCCACCTCTGGGGAGGCGGTGAAGAAAAACTGTTTTTT.

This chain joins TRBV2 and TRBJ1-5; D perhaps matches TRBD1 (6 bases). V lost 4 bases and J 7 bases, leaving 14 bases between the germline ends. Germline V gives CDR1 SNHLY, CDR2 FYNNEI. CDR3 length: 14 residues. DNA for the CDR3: TGTGCCAGCAGTGCAGACAGGTGGGGCCAGCCCCAGCATTTT. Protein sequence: CASSADRWGQPQHF.

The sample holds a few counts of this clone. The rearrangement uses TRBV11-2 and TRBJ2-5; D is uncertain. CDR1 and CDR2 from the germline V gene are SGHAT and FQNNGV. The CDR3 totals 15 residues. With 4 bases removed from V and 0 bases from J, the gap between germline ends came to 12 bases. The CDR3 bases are TGTGCCAGCAGCTACGCCCGAGGTTACCAAGAGACCCAGTACTTC. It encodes CASSYARGYQETQYF.

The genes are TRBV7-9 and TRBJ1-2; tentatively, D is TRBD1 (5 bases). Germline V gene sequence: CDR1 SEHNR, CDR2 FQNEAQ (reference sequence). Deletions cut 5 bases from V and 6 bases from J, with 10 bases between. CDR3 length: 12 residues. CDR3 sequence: CASSTSGNGYTF. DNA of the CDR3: TGTGCCAGCAGCACATCAGGGAATGGCTACACCTTC.

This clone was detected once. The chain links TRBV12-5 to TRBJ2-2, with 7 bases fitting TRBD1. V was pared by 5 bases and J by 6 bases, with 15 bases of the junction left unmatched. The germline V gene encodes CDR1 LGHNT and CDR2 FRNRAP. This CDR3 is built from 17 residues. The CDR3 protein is CASGPTPGTAMPGELFF. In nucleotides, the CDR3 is TGTGCTAGTGGTCCCACCCCCGGGACAGCTATGCCCGGGGAGCTGTTTTTT.

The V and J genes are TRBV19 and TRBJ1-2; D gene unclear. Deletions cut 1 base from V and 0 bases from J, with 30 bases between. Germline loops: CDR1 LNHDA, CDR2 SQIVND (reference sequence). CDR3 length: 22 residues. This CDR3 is CASSIVLQRARAGVASNYGYTF. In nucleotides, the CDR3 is TGTGCCAGTAGTATAGTACTTCAGAGGGCTCGGGCCGGGGTTGCCTCTAACTATGGCTACACCTTC.

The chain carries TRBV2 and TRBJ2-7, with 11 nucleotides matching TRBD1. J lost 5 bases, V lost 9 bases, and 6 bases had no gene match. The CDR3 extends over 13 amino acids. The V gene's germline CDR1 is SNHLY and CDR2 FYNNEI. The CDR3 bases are TGTGCCAGTGAGGGACAGGGGGAACACGAGCAGTACTTC. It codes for CASEGQGEHEQYF.

The CDR3 sequence: CAWSVGVAGWNEQFF. CDR3 coding DNA: TGTGCCTGGAGTGTAGGGGTAGCGGGGTGGAATGAGCAGTTCTTC. This chain joins TRBV30 and TRBJ2-1, with 8 nucleotides matching TRBD2. Germline V gives CDR1 GTSNPN, CDR2 SVGIG (reference sequence). The J segment lost 7 bases and the V segment lost 0 bases, leaving 8 bases of the junction unmatched. This CDR3 is 15 amino acids long.

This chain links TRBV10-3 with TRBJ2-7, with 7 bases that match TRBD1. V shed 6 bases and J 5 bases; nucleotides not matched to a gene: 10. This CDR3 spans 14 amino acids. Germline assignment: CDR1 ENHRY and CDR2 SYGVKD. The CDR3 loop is CAIRGTVRADEQYF. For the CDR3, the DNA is TGTGCCATCAGAGGGACAGTACGCGCGGACGAGCAGTACTTC.

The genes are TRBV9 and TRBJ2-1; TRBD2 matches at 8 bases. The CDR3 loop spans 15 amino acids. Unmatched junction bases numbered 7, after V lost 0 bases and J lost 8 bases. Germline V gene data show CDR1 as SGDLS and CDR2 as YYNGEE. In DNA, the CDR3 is TGTGCCAGCAGCGTAGGAAACGGGAGGGCCGATGAGCAGTTCTTC. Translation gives CASSVGNGRADEQFF. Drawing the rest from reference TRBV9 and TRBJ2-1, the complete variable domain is DSGVTQTPKHLITATGQRVTLRCSPRSGDLSVYWYQQSLDQGLQFLIQYYNGEERAKGNILERFSAQQFPDLHSELNLSSLELGDSALYFCASSVGNGRADEQFFGPGTRLTVL.

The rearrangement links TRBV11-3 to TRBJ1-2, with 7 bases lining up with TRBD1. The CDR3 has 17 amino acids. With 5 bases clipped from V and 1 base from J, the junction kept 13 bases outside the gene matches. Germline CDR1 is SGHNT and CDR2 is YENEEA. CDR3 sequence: CASSQSRGQTLNYGYTF. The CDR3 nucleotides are TGTGCCAGCAGCCAATCCCGGGGACAGACTCTTAACTATGGCTACACCTTC.

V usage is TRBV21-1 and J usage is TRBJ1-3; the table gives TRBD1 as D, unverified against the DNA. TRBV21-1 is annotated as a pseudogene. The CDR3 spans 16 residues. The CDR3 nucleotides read TGTGCCAGCAGCAAGAGAAGGGGGCTCTCTGGAAACACCATATATTTT. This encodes CASSKRRGLSGNTIYF.

For the CDR3, the DNA is TGTGCCAGCAGCCAAGATCCGAGCGGGGGGGTTGCTTTTGCGCAGTATTTT. The encoded protein is CASSQDPSGGVAFAQYF. V usage is TRBV4-2 and J usage is TRBJ2-3; 10 bases are shared with TRBD2. With 0 bases clipped from V and 10 bases from J, the junction kept 13 bases outside the gene matches. Germline CDR1 reads LGHNA; CDR2 reads YNFKEQ. The CDR3 covers 17 residues.

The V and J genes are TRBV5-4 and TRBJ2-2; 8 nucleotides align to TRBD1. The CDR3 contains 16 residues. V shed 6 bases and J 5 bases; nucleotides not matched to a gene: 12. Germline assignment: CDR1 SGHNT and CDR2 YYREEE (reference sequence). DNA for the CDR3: TGTGCCAGCACAACGAGGCAGGGGGCTGTTACCGGGGAGCTGTTTTTT. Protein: CASTTRQGAVTGELFF.

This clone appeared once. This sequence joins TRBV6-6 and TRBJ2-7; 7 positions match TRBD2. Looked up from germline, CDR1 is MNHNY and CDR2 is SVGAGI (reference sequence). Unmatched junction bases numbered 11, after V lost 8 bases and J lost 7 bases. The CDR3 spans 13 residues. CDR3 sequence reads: CASHLADSGEQYF. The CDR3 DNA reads TGTGCCAGCCATCTAGCGGACTCAGGAGAGCAGTACTTC.

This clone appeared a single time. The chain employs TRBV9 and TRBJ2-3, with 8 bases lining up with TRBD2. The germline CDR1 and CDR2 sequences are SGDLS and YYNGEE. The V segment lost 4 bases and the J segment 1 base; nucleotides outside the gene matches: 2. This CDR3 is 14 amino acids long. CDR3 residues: CASSPAGGTDTQYF. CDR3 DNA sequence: TGTGCCAGCAGCCCAGCGGGGGGCACAGATACGCAGTATTTT.

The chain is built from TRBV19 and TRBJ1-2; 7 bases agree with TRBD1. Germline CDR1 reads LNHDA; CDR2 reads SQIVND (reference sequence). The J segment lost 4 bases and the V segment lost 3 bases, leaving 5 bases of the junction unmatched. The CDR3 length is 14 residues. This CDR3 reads CASSIGTASYGYTF. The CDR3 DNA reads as TGTGCCAGTAGTATCGGGACAGCTTCCTATGGCTACACCTTC.

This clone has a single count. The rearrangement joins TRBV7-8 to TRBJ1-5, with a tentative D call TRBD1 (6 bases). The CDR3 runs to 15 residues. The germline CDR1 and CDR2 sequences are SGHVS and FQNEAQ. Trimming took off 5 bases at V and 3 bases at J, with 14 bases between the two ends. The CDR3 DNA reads TGTGCCAGCAGCCTACAAGCAGGGGACAATCAGCCCCAGCATTTT. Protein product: CASSLQAGDNQPQHF.

The DNA for the CDR3 is TGCGCCAGCAGCTTGGTGGGACTAGCGGAGAACACCGGGGAGCTGTTTTTT. This translates into CASSLVGLAENTGELFF. The chain links TRBV5-1 to TRBJ2-2; 11 bases are a match to TRBD2. The CDR3 totals 17 residues. Germline V gives CDR1 SGHRS, CDR2 YFSETQ. After removal of 0 bases from V and 1 base from J, the junction contained 2 bases not matched to a gene.

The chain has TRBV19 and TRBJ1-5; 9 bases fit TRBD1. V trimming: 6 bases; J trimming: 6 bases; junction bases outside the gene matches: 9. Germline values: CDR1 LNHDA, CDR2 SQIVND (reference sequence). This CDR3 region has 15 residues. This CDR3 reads CASRRDRGVSQPQHF. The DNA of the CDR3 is TGTGCCAGTAGAAGAGACAGGGGGGTTAGTCAGCCCCAGCATTTT.